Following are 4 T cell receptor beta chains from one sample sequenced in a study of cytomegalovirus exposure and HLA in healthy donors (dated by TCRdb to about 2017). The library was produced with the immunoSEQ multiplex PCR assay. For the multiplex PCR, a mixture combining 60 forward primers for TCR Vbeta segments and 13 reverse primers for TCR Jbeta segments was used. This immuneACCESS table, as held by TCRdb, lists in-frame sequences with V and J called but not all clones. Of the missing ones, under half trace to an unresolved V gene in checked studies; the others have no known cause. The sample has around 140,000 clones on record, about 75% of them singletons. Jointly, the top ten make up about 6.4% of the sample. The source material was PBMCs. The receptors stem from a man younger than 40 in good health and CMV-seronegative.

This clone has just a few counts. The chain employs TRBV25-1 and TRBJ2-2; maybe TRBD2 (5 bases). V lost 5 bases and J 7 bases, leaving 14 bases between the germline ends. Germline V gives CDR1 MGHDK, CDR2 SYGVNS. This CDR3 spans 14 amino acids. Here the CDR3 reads CASSPHQLGGELFF. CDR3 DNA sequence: TGTGCCAGCAGTCCACATCAACTAGGCGGGGAGCTGTTTTTT.

CDR3 nucleotide sequence: TGTGCCAGCAGCGTAGGGACAGGGGATGAGCTGGGAAACACCATATATTTT. Translated: CASSVGTGDELGNTIYF. The gene calls are TRBV9 and TRBJ1-3; 9 nucleotides align to TRBD1. From germline, CDR1 is SGDLS and CDR2 YYNGEE. Trimming cost V 0 bases and J 4 bases; bases outside gene matches: 8. This CDR3 is 17 amino acids long. Complete variable domain (other parts from reference TRBV9 and TRBJ1-3): DSGVTQTPKHLITATGQRVTLRCSPRSGDLSVYWYQQSLDQGLQFLIQYYNGEERAKGNILERFSAQQFPDLHSELNLSSLELGDSALYFCASSVGTGDELGNTIYFGEGSWLTVV.

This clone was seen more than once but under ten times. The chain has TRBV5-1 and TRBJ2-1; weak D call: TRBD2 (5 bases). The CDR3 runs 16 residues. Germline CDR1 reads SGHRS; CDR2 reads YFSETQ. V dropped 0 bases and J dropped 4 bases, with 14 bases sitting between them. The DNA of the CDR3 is TGCGCCAGCAGCTTGGGGGGAGCGATGGCGTACAATGAGCAGTTCTTC. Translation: CASSLGGAMAYNEQFF.

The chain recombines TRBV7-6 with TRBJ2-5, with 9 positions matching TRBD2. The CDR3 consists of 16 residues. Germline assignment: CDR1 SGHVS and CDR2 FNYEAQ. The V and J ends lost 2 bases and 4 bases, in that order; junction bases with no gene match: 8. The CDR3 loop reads CASSLFGSGGRETQYF. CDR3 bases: TGTGCCAGCAGCTTATTCGGTAGCGGGGGACGAGAGACCCAGTACTTC.